The 18 T cell receptor beta chains below come from one sample, sequenced in a study of glioma-infiltrating T cells after dendritic cell vaccination. Produced via immunoSEQ multiplex PCR; TCRdb's table is partial and in-frame only. This sample carries more than 95,000 clones, nearly 90% of them seen once, and the ten largest clones take more than 2.5%. The time point was: after dendritic cell vaccination, including at tumor progression/relapse. This specimen was blood, taken after dendritic cell vaccination. Receptor source: a human donor with glioblastoma.

The chain employs TRBV6-1 and TRBJ1-5; no reliable D call. The germline CDR1 and CDR2 sequences are MNHNS and SASEGT. V shed 2 bases and J shed 4 bases, with 12 bases lying between them. The CDR3 runs 15 residues. The DNA for the CDR3 is TGTGCCAGCAGTGAAACGCCAGGAGGGAATCAGCCCCAGCATTTT. Protein sequence: CASSETPGGNQPQHF.

The rearrangement links TRBV7-9 to TRBJ2-5, with D possibly matching TRBD1 (5 bases). V was pared by 4 bases and J by 2 bases, with 11 bases between. Germline CDR1 SEHNR, CDR2 FQNEAQ (reference sequence). The CDR3 contains 14 residues. CDR3 DNA sequence: TGTGCCAGCAGCTCAAGACAGCTTCAAGAGACCCAGTACTTC. It encodes CASSSRQLQETQYF.

J is TRBJ2-3 and V is TRBV15, with 8 bases aligning to TRBD2. The junction had 7 bases not matched to a gene; V was cut back by 1 base and J by 4 bases. The CDR3 length is 16 residues. Germline CDR1 is LNHNV and CDR2 is YYDKDF (reference sequence). CDR3 in amino acids: CATSRAGTSGSDTQYF. CDR3 in DNA: TGTGCCACCAGCAGAGCCGGGACTAGTGGTTCAGATACGCAGTATTTT.

This chain uses TRBV19 with TRBJ1-4; weak D call: TRBD1 (6 bases). V lost 3 bases and J lost 5, with 7 bases in between. Germline-derived CDR1 and CDR2 are LNHDA and SQIVND (reference sequence). This CDR3 is built from 13 residues. CDR3 in DNA: TGTGCCAGTAGTATGGGGACAAATGAAAAACTGTTTTTT. Its protein is CASSMGTNEKLFF. Drawing the rest from reference TRBV19 and TRBJ1-4, the complete variable domain is DGGITQSPKYLFRKEGQNVTLSCEQNLNHDAMYWYRQDPGQGLRLIYYSQIVNDFQKGDIAEGYSVSREKKESFPLTVTSAQKNPTAFYLCASSMGTNEKLFFGSGTQLSVL.

The V and J genes are TRBV2 and TRBJ1-5; TRBD1 agrees at 8 bases. The germline CDR1 and CDR2 sequences are SNHLY and FYNNEI. This CDR3 spans 14 amino acids. The J segment lost 5 bases and the V segment lost 6 bases, leaving 6 bases of the junction unmatched. The CDR3 loop reads CASRLDRDYQPQHF. The CDR3 DNA reads TGTGCCAGCAGGCTGGACAGGGATTATCAGCCCCAGCATTTT.

The CDR3 bases are TGCGCCAGCAGCTTGGAGTGGGGGGGCTTTGTTGAGCAGTTCTTC. Translated, it gives CASSLEWGGFVEQFF. The rearrangement links TRBV5-1 to TRBJ2-1; D is possibly TRBD2 (7 bases). CDR3 size: 15 residues. Germline CDR1 and CDR2: SGHRS and YFSETQ. V lost 0 bases to trimming and J lost 9 bases, with 16 bases between them.

V is TRBV7-2 and J is TRBJ2-7; 10 nucleotides agree with TRBD2. Germline CDR1 and CDR2: SGHTA and FQGNSA. This CDR3 comprises 17 residues. V lost 1 base and J lost 6; bases outside the gene matches: 12. CDR3 loop: CASSLGFGSGRDGEQYF. The CDR3 DNA follows: TGTGCCAGCAGCTTAGGTTTTGGCAGCGGGAGGGATGGCGAGCAGTACTTC.

Points on this clone: One end of the junction does not line up with germline, which may come from a read error. This chain links TRBV7-7 with TRBJ2-1; 8 bases line up with TRBD2. The CDR3 has 16 amino acids. Germline V gene sequence: CDR1 SSHAT, CDR2 FNYEAQ (reference sequence). The CDR3 coding sequence is TGTGCTAGCAGCTTGGGAACGGGGGGGGCCTACAATGAGCAGTTCTTC. Its translation: CASSLGTGGAYNEQFF.

The chain recombines TRBV27 with TRBJ1-2, with TRBD1 matching 9 bases. Germline CDR1 MNHEY, CDR2 SMNVEV (reference sequence). This CDR3 is 15 amino acids long. V was pared by 4 bases and J by 4 bases, with 7 bases of the junction left unmatched. The CDR3 coding sequence is TGTGCCAGCAGTTCAACAGGGGGCGGGGGCTATGGCTACACCTTC. Protein sequence: CASSSTGGGGYGYTF.

CDR3 residues: CASREKLWGNQPQHF. The CDR3 DNA reads TGTGCCAGCAGGGAGAAATTGTGGGGCAATCAGCCCCAGCATTTT. The V gene is TRBV6-1, the J gene TRBJ1-5; D remains ambiguous. The CDR3 loop spans 15 amino acids. Between the trimmed V and J ends, which lost 6 bases and 2 bases, there was a span of 14 bases. CDR1 is MNHNS and CDR2 is SASEGT in the germline V gene.

The rearrangement joins TRBV6-5 to TRBJ1-5; TRBD1 agrees at 9 bases. V shed 4 bases, J shed 6 bases, and the junction held 10 bases outside the gene matches. Per germline, CDR1 MNHEY and CDR2 SVGAGI. The CDR3 is made up of 16 amino acids. CDR3 sequence reads: CASSLTGGSFGQPQHF. The CDR3 coding sequence is TGTGCCAGCAGTTTGACAGGGGGTAGTTTCGGTCAGCCCCAGCATTTT.

V and J are TRBV10-3 and TRBJ2-7, with a tentative D call TRBD1 (5 bases). Germline values: CDR1 ENHRY, CDR2 SYGVKD. This CDR3 contains 13 residues. V lost 4 bases to trimming and J lost 2 bases, with 9 bases between them. CDR3 DNA sequence: TGTGCCATCAGTGCGGACACCACCTACGAGCAGTACTTC. This sequence encodes CAISADTTYEQYF.

The chain uses TRBV27 and TRBJ1-2, with 7 bases that match TRBD1. Losses at the gene ends were 5 bases for V and 8 bases for J; bases not matched to a gene: 17. The CDR3 covers 16 residues. Germline assignment: CDR1 MNHEY and CDR2 SMNVEV (reference sequence). CDR3: CASSPDPLQGRPGYTF. CDR3 sequence (DNA): TGTGCCAGCAGTCCCGACCCCCTACAGGGGCGACCCGGCTACACCTTC.

J is TRBJ1-2 and V is TRBV30; D remains ambiguous. The CDR3 is 13 amino acids. CDR1 is GTSNPN, CDR2 SVGIG, per germline (reference sequence). Trimming cost V 2 bases and J 0 bases, with 7 bases left between them. The chain's CDR3 is CAWSYLANYGYTF. CDR3 nucleotide sequence: TGTGCCTGGAGTTATTTAGCTAACTATGGCTACACCTTC.

The genes are TRBV16 and TRBJ1-6, with D uncertain. This CDR3 comprises 14 residues. The germline CDR1 and CDR2 sequences are KGHSY and FQNENV. V lost 0 bases to trimming and J lost 7 bases, with 7 bases between them. As DNA, the CDR3 is TGTGCCAGCAGCCAATCAATGGCCAATTCACCCCTCCACTTT. It codes for CASSQSMANSPLHF. The variable domain in full, with the rest retrieved from reference TRBV16 and TRBJ1-6, is GEEVAQTPKHLVRGEGQKAKLYCAPIKGHSYVFWYQQVLKNEFKFLISFQNENVFDETGMPKERFSAKCLPNSPCSLEIQATKLEDSAVYFCASSQSMANSPLHFGNGTRLTVT.

To note about this clone: Other DNA sequences in the same sample also yield this CDR3. The chain uses TRBV5-1 and TRBJ1-3; D possibly corresponds to TRBD1 (5 bases). V was trimmed by 0 bases and J by 1 base, leaving 11 bases between them. The CDR3 covers 16 residues. Germline V gene sequence: CDR1 SGHRS, CDR2 YFSETQ. The CDR3 is CASSLGQPSSGNTIYF. DNA for the CDR3: TGCGCCAGCAGCTTGGGACAGCCATCTTCTGGAAACACCATATATTTT.

The chain recombines TRBV25-1 with TRBJ1-1, with 9 bases matching TRBD1. J lost 1 base, V lost 1 base, and 7 bases had no gene match. CDR1 is MGHDK and CDR2 is SYGVNS in the germline V gene. This CDR3 spans 17 amino acids. CDR3 nucleotides: TGTGCCAGCAGTGAATTCAAGACAGGGGGTCGGAACACTGAAGCTTTCTTT. Translation: CASSEFKTGGRNTEAFF.

The CDR3 is CASSKTSDLSYEQYF. Here the CDR3 DNA reads TGTGCCAGCAGTAAGACTAGCGACCTTTCCTACGAGCAGTACTTC. This rearrangement joins TRBV7-4 to TRBJ2-7; 8 bases map to TRBD2. After removal of 6 bases from V and 1 base from J, the junction contained 8 bases not matched to a gene. This CDR3 has 15 residues. Germline V lookup: CDR1 SGHVT, CDR2 SQSDAQ.